The rows below give T cell receptor beta chains drawn from one sample of a study of cytomegalovirus exposure and HLA in healthy donors. Measured with immunoSEQ multiplex PCR; TCRdb has only the in-frame clones, and not every one. Here the sample spans about 120,000 clones, about 85% being singletons. The sequencing sample was made of PBMCs. These receptors were taken from a man aged 50 to 59 in good health and CMV-seronegative. The conserved cysteine and the conserved F or W are not part of the CDR3 here. The order of the fields is clone size, V gene, J gene, CDR3 protein. A clone size is listed for some rows: how often the clone was seen (once, few, many), or a class if it is expanded.

>few|TRBV28|TRBJ1-4
ASSTTGPDGELF
>NA|TRBV9|TRBJ1-1
ASSGLTGIGTEAF
>NA|TRBV5-1|TRBJ2-7
ASSLRGPLLRNEQY
>NA|TRBV6-5|TRBJ1-2
ASSYSTGSNYGYT
>NA|TRBV5-1|TRBJ1-4
ASSLTSTGRDEKLF
>NA|TRBV11-2|TRBJ1-6
ASSGADSPLH
>NA|TRBV30|TRBJ2-2
AWSVQRGRNTGELF
>few|TRBV2|TRBJ1-5
ASNYFNQPQH
>NA|TRBV19|TRBJ2-2
ASRPPGRGRDGELF
>NA|TRBV7-6|TRBJ2-3
ASSLAVGLAEDTQY
>NA|TRBV5-1|TRBJ2-2
ASSLGTGGTGELF
>few|TRBV7-2|TRBJ2-3
ASSPTTDTQY
>few|TRBV7-6|TRBJ2-1
ASSSSGTSSYNEQF
>few|TRBV6-6|TRBJ1-3
ASKIQGNSGNTIY
>NA|TRBV4-3|TRBJ2-7
ASSQGGEVGEQY
>NA|TRBV29-1|TRBJ1-5
SVGGVGLNQPQH
>NA|TRBV4-3|TRBJ2-1
ASSQDSRGQGRNEQF
>NA|TRBV6-1|TRBJ2-3
ARGTSGGDTQY
>NA|TRBV6-5|TRBJ1-5
PSSSRQGTNQPQH
>NA|TRBV5-1|TRBJ2-1
ASSLGLAGVVEQF
>NA|TRBV2|TRBJ2-7
ASQNSGRAGYEQY
>NA|TRBV11-2|TRBJ2-7
ASSFRGGQGFREQY
>NA|TRBV7-2|TRBJ2-4
ASSPSSGGKNIQY
>NA|TRBV7-9|TRBJ2-1
ASATSGGLNEQF
>NA|TRBV30|TRBJ1-6
AYAPGGASYNSPLH
>NA|TRBV4-2|TRBJ2-7
ASSQPGQTSSYEQY
>few|TRBV6-1|TRBJ1-2
ASSETQGSYGYT
>NA|TRBV12-5|TRBJ2-1
ASGLPGSSYNEQF
>NA|TRBV10-3|TRBJ1-1
AISDGLQGEAF
>NA|TRBV7-8|TRBJ2-1
ASSFLTSGFHEQF
>NA|TRBV27|TRBJ2-2
ATARGDTGELF
>NA|TRBV14|TRBJ1-1
ASSRTHRTEAF
>NA|TRBV7-9|TRBJ2-3
ASSGDRGRRDTQY
>NA|TRBV30|TRBJ1-3
AWGLASGNTIY
>NA|TRBV27|TRBJ2-7
ASSFSWAPEQY
>few|TRBV30|TRBJ1-5
AWRSRDSPNQPQH
>NA|TRBV5-1|TRBJ1-2
ASRLYTNYGYT
>NA|TRBV19|TRBJ1-2
ASSTWTGQGYGYT
>NA|TRBV10-2|NA
ASSETYEQY
>NA|TRBV6-6|TRBJ1-4
ASSPQLQEKLF
>few|TRBV9|TRBJ2-5
ASSAHTRVETQY
>NA|TRBV5-1|NA
ASSLERGFDEQY
>NA|TRBV5-6|TRBJ1-4
ASSWRSGRAIANEKLF
>NA|TRBV9|TRBJ1-1
ASSVSLTGAGEAF
>NA|TRBV2|TRBJ1-1
ASSDDRNTEAF
>NA|TRBV29-1|TRBJ2-5
SVESGRRETQY
>NA|TRBV15|TRBJ2-5
ATSRERGQETQY
>NA|TRBV4-3|TRBJ2-5
ASSHPGHHWETQY